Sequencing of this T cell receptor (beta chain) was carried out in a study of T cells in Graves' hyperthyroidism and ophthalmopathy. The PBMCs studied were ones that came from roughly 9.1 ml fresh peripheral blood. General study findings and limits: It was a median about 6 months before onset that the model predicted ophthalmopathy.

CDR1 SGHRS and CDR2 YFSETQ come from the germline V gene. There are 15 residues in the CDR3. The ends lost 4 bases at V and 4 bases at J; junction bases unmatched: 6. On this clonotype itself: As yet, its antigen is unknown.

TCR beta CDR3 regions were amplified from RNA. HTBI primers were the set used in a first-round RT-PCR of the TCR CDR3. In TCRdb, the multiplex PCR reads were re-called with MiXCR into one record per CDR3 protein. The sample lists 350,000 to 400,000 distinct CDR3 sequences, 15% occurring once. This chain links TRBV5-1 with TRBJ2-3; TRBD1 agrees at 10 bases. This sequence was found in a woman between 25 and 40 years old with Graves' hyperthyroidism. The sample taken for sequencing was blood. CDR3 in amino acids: CASSPTGGEADTQYF. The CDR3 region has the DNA TGCGCCAGCAGCCCGACAGGGGGCGAGGCAGATACGCAGTATTTT.